This passage covers 19 T cell receptor beta chains from one sample sequenced in a study of human thymus T cells. Thymic material originated from resections removed in the course of corrective heart surgery. The protocol was immunoSEQ multiplex PCR, while the TCRdb copy is restricted to in-frame clones and leaves out a portion. Among about 78,000 clones listed, approximately 96% were seen once. Source material: thymus tissue. The receptors come from a boy under three years old with a congenital heart defect but otherwise immunologically healthy.

Here the CDR3 reads CASSPRGGTDTQYF. For the CDR3, the DNA is TGTGCCAGCAGCCCACGCGGGGGCACAGATACGCAGTATTTT. The chain carries TRBV7-2 and TRBJ2-3, with a tentative D call TRBD2 (6 bases). Trimming pared 5 bases from V and 1 base from J, leaving 10 bases between. Germline CDR1 is SGHTA and CDR2 is FQGNSA. This CDR3 spans 14 amino acids.

The rearrangement uses TRBV7-9 and TRBJ2-5, with TRBD1 matching over 8 bases. Germline V gives CDR1 SEHNR, CDR2 FQNEAQ (reference sequence). The CDR3 runs to 15 residues. Trimming at V came to 2 bases and at J to 5 bases, leaving 7 bases not matched to a gene. The CDR3 spells CASSLCYRGKETQYF. CDR3 coding DNA: TGTGCCAGCAGCTTATGTTACAGGGGGAAGGAGACCCAGTACTTC.

The rearrangement links TRBV28 to TRBJ2-7; D remains unclear. Trimming pared 5 bases from V and 7 bases from J, leaving 21 bases between. Germline V lookup: CDR1 MDHEN, CDR2 SYDVKM. The CDR3 loop spans 15 amino acids. Here the CDR3 DNA reads TGTGCCAGCAGTGAGATCTTGGCCCAACTACGGGAGCAGTACTTC. Translating gives CASSEILAQLREQYF.

The chain recombines TRBV14 with TRBJ2-2; TRBD2 aligns across 9 bases. V lost 4 bases, J lost 4 bases, and 7 bases stayed unmatched. This CDR3 has 16 residues. The germline V gene has CDR1 SGHDN and CDR2 FVKESK. The CDR3 DNA is TGTGCCAGCAGCCGAGGGACTAGCTGGACCACCGGGGAGCTGTTTTTT. Translation: CASSRGTSWTTGELFF.

This rearrangement joins TRBV18 to TRBJ1-3; D call uncertain. Trimming stripped 0 bases from V and 3 bases from J, with 12 bases between. The CDR3 has 16 residues. CDR1 is KGHSH and CDR2 is LQKENI in the germline V gene. The CDR3 DNA reads as TGTGCCAGCTCACCACCGCCGAGAACAGATGGAAACACCATATATTTT. It yields the protein CASSPPPRTDGNTIYF.

CDR3 sequence reads: CASSPRPGTGGYQETQYF. For the CDR3, the DNA is TGTGCCAGCTCACCAAGACCCGGGACAGGGGGCTACCAAGAGACCCAGTACTTC. J is TRBJ2-5 and V is TRBV18, with 12 bases identical to TRBD1. This CDR3 has 18 amino acids. V gave up 2 bases and J gave up 0 bases; unmatched junction bases: 7. Germline V lookup: CDR1 KGHSH, CDR2 LQKENI.

This sequence joins TRBV28 and TRBJ2-1; D remains ambiguous. Trimming cost V 3 bases and J 7 bases, with 13 bases left between them. This CDR3 has 14 amino acids. CDR1 and CDR2 from the germline V gene are MDHEN and SYDVKM. CDR3 protein: CASSFGGLGNEQFF. CDR3 nucleotide sequence: TGTGCCAGCAGTTTTGGCGGCCTAGGGAATGAGCAGTTCTTC.

V is TRBV11-2 and J is TRBJ2-5; TRBD2 matches at 9 bases. There are 15 residues in the CDR3. V was pared by 2 bases and J by 5 bases, with 6 bases of the junction left unmatched. The germline CDR1 and CDR2 sequences are SGHAT and FQNNGV. CDR3 in amino acids: CASSLSASGVETQYF. The DNA of the CDR3 is TGTGCCAGCAGCTTATCAGCTAGCGGGGTCGAGACCCAGTACTTC. Full variable domain (remainder filled in from reference TRBV11-2 and TRBJ2-5): EAGVAQSPRYKIIEKRQSVAFWCNPISGHATLYWYQQILGQGPKLLIQFQNNGVVDDSQLPKDRFSAERLKGVDSTLKIQPAKLEDSAVYLCASSLSASGVETQYFGPGTRLLVL.

V gene TRBV11-3 combines with J gene TRBJ1-3; D unclear. CDR1 and CDR2 from the germline V gene are SGHNT and YENEEA. The CDR3 consists of 16 residues. V was pared by 0 bases and J by 1 base, with 10 bases between. CDR3 sequence (DNA): TGTGCCAGCAGCTTAGAGGGGATGCTGTCTGGAAACACCATATATTTT. Protein: CASSLEGMLSGNTIYF.

The chain has TRBV7-9 and TRBJ2-7, with D possibly matching TRBD2 (6 bases). Germline CDR1 reads SEHNR; CDR2 reads FQNEAQ (reference sequence). V was shortened by 4 bases and J by 2 bases, with 15 bases between the two germline ends. The CDR3 spans 15 residues. The chain's CDR3 is CASSSRAGGTYEQYF. DNA of the CDR3: TGTGCCAGCAGCTCACGCGCCGGGGGAACCTACGAGCAGTACTTC. Full variable domain (remainder filled in from reference TRBV7-9 and TRBJ2-7): DTGVSQNPRHKITKRGQNVTFRCDPISEHNRLYWYRQTLGQGPEFLTYFQNEAQLEKSRLLSDRFSAERPKGSFSTLEIQRTEQGDSAMYLCASSSRAGGTYEQYFGPGTRLTVT.

This chain links TRBV14 with TRBJ2-5; 8 nucleotides match TRBD1. V was clipped by 3 bases and J by 3 bases; unmatched bases: 9. Germline V gene lookup returns CDR1 SGHDN and CDR2 FVKESK. CDR3 length: 16 amino acids. The chain's CDR3 is CASSHSKRDRKETQYF. The CDR3 DNA follows: TGTGCCAGCAGCCATTCGAAACGGGACAGGAAAGAGACCCAGTACTTC.

V usage is TRBV4-2 and J usage is TRBJ1-1, with 8 nucleotides matching TRBD1. Germline CDR1 is LGHNA and CDR2 is YNFKEQ. The CDR3 runs 20 residues. The ends lost 1 base at V and 0 bases at J; junction bases unmatched: 16. CDR3 sequence reads: CASSQARVDRGFLLNTEAFF. The CDR3 DNA reads as TGTGCCAGCAGCCAAGCCAGGGTCGACAGGGGTTTTCTATTGAACACTGAAGCTTTCTTT.

The chain combines TRBV19 with TRBJ2-2, with 8 bases fitting TRBD2. The CDR3 totals 15 residues. With V trimmed by 5 bases and J by 5 bases, 7 bases remained unmatched. Looked up from germline, CDR1 is LNHDA and CDR2 is SQIVND (reference sequence). CDR3 nucleotides: TGTGCCAGTAGTCCCCATCGGGAGGGGACCGGGGAGCTGTTTTTT. It specifies CASSPHREGTGELFF. Drawing the rest from reference TRBV19 and TRBJ2-2, the complete variable domain is DGGITQSPKYLFRKEGQNVTLSCEQNLNHDAMYWYRQDPGQGLRLIYYSQIVNDFQKGDIAEGYSVSREKKESFPLTVTSAQKNPTAFYLCASSPHREGTGELFFGEGSRLTVL.

The chain links TRBV4-1 to TRBJ2-7; D is unresolved. Germline V gives CDR1 MGHRA, CDR2 YSYEKL. Trimming removed 3 bases at V and 7 bases at J, with 19 bases between. The CDR3 covers 15 residues. The CDR3 reads CASSQSRAYVREQYF. As DNA, the CDR3 is TGCGCCAGCAGCCAGTCCCGCGCCTATGTACGAGAGCAGTACTTC.

V gene TRBV7-9 combines with J gene TRBJ2-2; D is unresolved. V was pared by 1 base and J by 3 bases, with 0 bases between. Germline values: CDR1 SEHNR, CDR2 FQNEAQ (reference sequence). The length of the CDR3 is 12 residues. CDR3 sequence: CASSLDTGELFF. The CDR3 coding sequence is TGTGCCAGCAGCTTAGACACCGGGGAGCTGTTTTTT.

The rearrangement links TRBV4-3 to TRBJ1-3; perhaps TRBD1 as D (6 bases). Trimming cost V 3 bases and J 3 bases, with 9 bases left between them. Per germline, CDR1 LGHNA and CDR2 YSLEER. The CDR3 consists of 14 residues. CDR3 loop: CASSHGGFGNTIYF. CDR3 sequence (DNA): TGCGCCAGCAGCCACGGGGGCTTTGGAAACACCATATATTTT.

This clone was observed a single time. The chain links TRBV10-3 to TRBJ1-1; D perhaps matches TRBD1 (5 bases). Per the germline V gene, CDR1 is ENHRY and CDR2 is SYGVKD. The CDR3 contains 16 residues. V was trimmed by 1 base and J by 2 bases, leaving 14 bases between them. The CDR3 loop reads CAISEFDREGNTEAFF. CDR3 DNA: TGTGCCATCAGTGAGTTCGACAGAGAGGGAAACACTGAAGCTTTCTTT.

The chain employs TRBV19 and TRBJ1-5, with D maybe TRBD1 (6 bases). CDR1 is LNHDA and CDR2 is SQIVND in the germline V gene (reference sequence). The CDR3 extends over 14 amino acids. V shed 4 bases and J shed 5 bases, with 12 bases lying between them. This CDR3 is CASSTGTPDQPQHF. In DNA form, the CDR3 reads TGTGCCAGTAGTACAGGGACACCCGATCAGCCCCAGCATTTT.

The chain links TRBV27 to TRBJ2-5; D is possibly TRBD1 (6 bases). Germline V CDR1 and CDR2: MNHEY, SMNVEV (reference sequence). This CDR3 region has 16 residues. Trimming shortened V by 7 bases and J by 3 bases, and 21 bases separated the two germline ends. CDR3 DNA sequence: TGTGCCAGCATCAAACGTATGGGACAATTCGAAGAGACCCAGTACTTC. Amino acids: CASIKRMGQFEETQYF.